This entry lists 27 T cell receptor beta chains sequenced from one sample in a study of T cell clones after liver transplantation (dated by TCRdb to about 2019). Library preparation was by the immunoSEQ multiplex PCR assay. As stored in TCRdb, this immuneACCESS dataset retains in-frame rearrangements with V and J assigned. A fraction of the clones does not appear; measured against another copy, unresolved V genes explain less than half of the discrepancy, and the remainder lacks a known reason. This sample is represented by 45,000 or so clones; about 86% of them were singletons. Clones ranked in the top ten supply over 2% of the sample. Sequencing used CD4+ T cells from blood, obtained 24 months after liver transplant. The receptors here all came from a human patient who received a liver transplant. Some T cells may have been brought in with the graft after a transplant.

The chain links TRBV5-1 to TRBJ2-7, with 9 bases identical to TRBD1. Germline CDR1 reads SGHRS; CDR2 reads YFSETQ. The CDR3 totals 16 residues. The trim removed 4 bases at V and 0 bases at J, leaving 8 bases unmatched. CDR3 in DNA: TGCGCCAGCAGCGATCCGGGACAGGGTCTCTCCTACGAGCAGTACTTC. Its translation: CASSDPGQGLSYEQYF.

The V call is TRBV5-6, the J call TRBJ2-7, with 10 bases matching TRBD1. Germline lookup yields CDR1 SGHDT and CDR2 YYEEEE. V trimming: 4 bases; J trimming: 5 bases; junction bases outside the gene matches: 12. This CDR3 spans 16 amino acids. The CDR3 sequence is CASSPTNDRGLDEQYF. DNA of the CDR3: TGTGCCAGCAGCCCAACAAACGACAGGGGGCTGGACGAGCAGTACTTC.

The V gene is TRBV30, the J gene TRBJ2-1; 8 bases map to TRBD2. The germline V gene has CDR1 GTSNPN and CDR2 SVGIG (reference sequence). V shed 4 bases and J 5 bases; nucleotides not matched to a gene: 10. The CDR3 covers 15 residues. The CDR3 sequence is CAWKRGTSGNNEQFF. DNA of the CDR3: TGTGCCTGGAAGAGGGGAACTAGCGGAAACAATGAGCAGTTCTTC.

This chain connects TRBV7-2 to TRBJ2-2; a weak D match, TRBD2 (5 bases). This CDR3 is built from 15 residues. Trimming removed 5 bases at V and 8 bases at J, with 18 bases between. CDR1 is SGHTA, CDR2 FQGNSA, per germline. CDR3 sequence (DNA): TGTGCCAGCAGCCCCCGAGGAGCGGCAGCGGGGGAGCTGTTTTTT. Translation: CASSPRGAAAGELFF.

This clone appeared a single time. The chain has TRBV28 and TRBJ2-3, with TRBD2 as a possible D gene (6 bases). Per the germline V gene, CDR1 is MDHEN and CDR2 is SYDVKM. The CDR3 runs to 14 residues. Trimming left V 8 bases short and J 1 base short, with 13 bases between. CDR3 DNA sequence: TGTGCCAGCTCACTCGGGGGTGGCACAGATACGCAGTATTTT. This sequence encodes CASSLGGGTDTQYF.

The V and J genes are TRBV5-3 and TRBJ2-2; 7 positions match TRBD2. TRBV5-3 is an open reading frame whose function is uncertain. After removal of 3 bases from V and 7 bases from J, the junction contained 6 bases not matched to a gene. The CDR3 sequence is 14 residues long. The CDR3 DNA reads TGTGCCAGAAGCTCCAAGCGGGGTGTCGGGGAGCTGTTTTTT. Translated: CARSSKRGVGELFF.

CDR3 residues: CATSRDLARTYEQYF. The CDR3 bases are TGTGCCACCAGCAGAGATCTGGCCAGAACCTACGAGCAGTACTTC. The chain combines TRBV15 with TRBJ2-7, with D uncertain. CDR1 and CDR2 from the germline V gene are LNHNV and YYDKDF (reference sequence). The CDR3 has 15 residues. V lost 0 bases, J lost 2 bases, and 11 bases lay in between.

This clone appeared a single time. In DNA, the CDR3 is TGTGCCAGCAGCTTAACGACTAGCGGGAGCCCCTACAATGAGCAGTTCTTC. Amino acids: CASSLTTSGSPYNEQFF. The chain links TRBV7-3 to TRBJ2-1; TRBD2 matches at 12 bases. V trimming: 0 bases; J trimming: 2 bases; junction bases outside the gene matches: 2. The CDR3 length is 17 residues. Germline lookup yields CDR1 SGHTA and CDR2 FQGTGA. Drawing the rest from reference TRBV7-3 and TRBJ2-1, the complete variable domain is GAGVSQTPSNKVTEKGKYVELRCDPISGHTALYWYRQSLGQGPEFLIYFQGTGAADDSGLPNDRFFAVRPEGSVSTLKIQRTERGDSAVYLCASSLTTSGSPYNEQFFGPGTRLTVL.

This chain connects TRBV6-5 to TRBJ2-1; 8 nucleotides line up with TRBD2. The V gene end was trimmed by 6 bases and the J gene end by 8 bases; junction bases not matched to a gene: 12. Germline V gene data show CDR1 as MNHEY and CDR2 as SVGAGI. This CDR3 spans 15 amino acids. The CDR3 region has the DNA TGTGCCAGCAGGGTAGGAAAGCGGGAGAGAGATGAGCAGTTCTTC. Residues: CASRVGKRERDEQFF.

The rearrangement uses TRBV9 and TRBJ2-6; D possibly corresponds to TRBD1 (5 bases). The CDR3 contains 16 residues. V was cut by 0 bases and J by 0 bases, with 7 bases left in between. The V gene's germline CDR1 is SGDLS and CDR2 YYNGEE. The DNA for the CDR3 is TGTGCCAGCAGCGTAGTAGGGGACTCTGGGGCCAACGTCCTGACTTTC. Translated, it gives CASSVVGDSGANVLTF. Together with reference TRBV9 and TRBJ2-6, the CDR3 gives the full variable domain: DSGVTQTPKHLITATGQRVTLRCSPRSGDLSVYWYQQSLDQGLQFLIQYYNGEERAKGNILERFSAQQFPDLHSELNLSSLELGDSALYFCASSVVGDSGANVLTFGAGSRLTVL.

The V gene is TRBV5-1, the J gene TRBJ2-2; D is possibly TRBD2 (5 bases). From germline, CDR1 is SGHRS and CDR2 YFSETQ. The CDR3 has 15 amino acids. With 4 bases removed from V and 6 bases from J, the gap between germline ends came to 16 bases. The DNA for the CDR3 is TGCGCCAGCAGCCCCCGGGAAGGGCTTGCCGGGGAGCTGTTTTTT. This sequence encodes CASSPREGLAGELFF.

The J gene is TRBJ2-1, the V gene TRBV29-1; D is possibly TRBD1 (8 bases). V lost 7 bases and J 13 bases, leaving 20 bases between the germline ends. The germline V gene encodes CDR1 SQVTM and CDR2 ANQGSEA. CDR3 length equals 12 residues. CDR3 sequence (DNA): TGCAGCGCCGCAGGGGGCCCGGGGGGACAGTTCTTC. It encodes CSAAGGPGGQFF.

This clone was observed a few times. The rearrangement joins TRBV28 to TRBJ2-4; D is possibly TRBD2 (6 bases). V gave up 5 bases and J gave up 5 bases, with 13 bases separating them. CDR1 is MDHEN and CDR2 is SYDVKM in the germline V gene. The CDR3 totals 14 residues. CDR3 protein: CASSEGGEQNIQYF. CDR3 nucleotides: TGTGCCAGCAGTGAGGGAGGAGAACAAAACATTCAGTACTTC.

This chain joins TRBV4-2 and TRBJ2-1, with D perhaps matching TRBD2 (6 bases). Germline assignment: CDR1 LGHNA and CDR2 YNFKEQ. This CDR3 has 13 amino acids. Trimming removed 2 bases at V and 6 bases at J, with 8 bases between. The CDR3 DNA follows: TGTGCCAGCAGCCAATCCGGGGGCAATGAGCAGTTCTTC. Translating gives CASSQSGGNEQFF.

The chain uses TRBV27 and TRBJ2-1; D ambiguous. The CDR3 sequence is 11 residues long. V lost 5 bases, J lost 5 bases, and 4 bases lay in between. Germline-derived CDR1 and CDR2 are MNHEY and SMNVEV (reference sequence). Written as DNA, the CDR3 is TGTGCCAGCAGTGTACACAATGAGCAGTTCTTC. It encodes CASSVHNEQFF.

This clone was seen just once. This rearrangement joins TRBV28 to TRBJ2-7; D perhaps matches TRBD2 (6 bases). Per germline, CDR1 MDHEN and CDR2 SYDVKM. The CDR3 loop spans 12 amino acids. V lost 6 bases and J 8 bases, leaving 14 bases between the germline ends. The CDR3 sequence is CASSPTSSKQYF. CDR3 bases: TGTGCCAGCAGCCCTACTAGCTCCAAGCAGTACTTC.

V usage is TRBV11-3 and J usage is TRBJ2-3, with 9 nucleotides matching TRBD1. Germline lookup yields CDR1 SGHNT and CDR2 YENEEA. CDR3 length: 16 amino acids. The V and J ends lost 4 bases and 2 bases, in that order; junction bases with no gene match: 7. DNA for the CDR3: TGTGCCAGCAGCTCGGACAGGGGTTTACTCACAGATACGCAGTATTTT. It encodes CASSSDRGLLTDTQYF.

J is TRBJ2-5 and V is TRBV29-1; D gene ambiguous. Germline values: CDR1 SQVTM, CDR2 ANQGSEA. The CDR3 consists of 11 residues. V was shortened by 7 bases and J by 5 bases, with 11 bases between the two germline ends. CDR3: CSAGPPETQYF. In DNA form, the CDR3 reads TGCAGCGCCGGACCGCCCGAGACCCAGTACTTC. The variable domain in full, completed from reference TRBV29-1 and TRBJ2-5, reads SAVISQKPSRDICQRGTSLTIQCQVDSQVTMMFWYRQQPGQSLTLIATANQGSEATYESGFVIDKFPISRPNLTFSTLTVSNMSPEDSSIYLCSAGPPETQYFGPGTRLLVL.

The V call is TRBV28, the J call TRBJ1-3; D unclear. CDR3 length: 17 amino acids. CDR1 and CDR2 (germline): MDHEN, SYDVKM. The V gene lost 3 bases and the J gene lost 0 bases, with 15 bases spanning the gap. The CDR3 DNA reads TGTGCCAGCAGTTTGATAGGGTTAGGGAGCTCTGGAAACACCATATATTTT. Its translation is CASSLIGLGSSGNTIYF.

V usage is TRBV7-8 and J usage is TRBJ1-5, with no clear D. This CDR3 has 15 residues. The germline V gene has CDR1 SGHVS and CDR2 FQNEAQ. The V end was cut by 5 bases, the J end by 7 bases, with 18 bases between. CDR3 protein: CASSPPPRPRQPQHF. The CDR3 DNA is TGTGCCAGCAGCCCTCCACCCCGCCCAAGACAGCCCCAGCATTTT.

The gene calls are TRBV14 and TRBJ2-2, with D unresolved. CDR1 and CDR2 (germline): SGHDN, FVKESK. Between the trimmed V and J ends, which lost 1 base and 9 bases, there was a span of 9 bases. The CDR3 contains 13 residues. CDR3 DNA sequence: TGTGCCAGCAGCCAAGTTCCTCGCAGGGAGCTGTTTTTT. Translated: CASSQVPRRELFF.

This sequence joins TRBV29-1 and TRBJ2-2, with D unclear. This CDR3 is built from 14 residues. Trimming stripped 4 bases from V and 6 bases from J, with 15 bases between. Germline CDR1 is SQVTM and CDR2 is ANQGSEA. The CDR3 bases are TGCAGCGTTGGTTTTGGGGTACGCGCCGGGGAGCTGTTTTTT. Protein sequence: CSVGFGVRAGELFF.

This clone was observed a few times. This sequence joins TRBV4-3 and TRBJ1-6; perhaps TRBD1 as D (6 bases). Germline CDR1 reads LGHNA; CDR2 reads YSLEER. There are 17 residues in the CDR3. Trimming took 0 bases from V and 6 from J, leaving 15 bases between them. The CDR3, as DNA: TGCGCCAGCAGCCAAGAGGGGGGCAGGGTCGCTAATTCACCCCTCCACTTT. It codes for CASSQEGGRVANSPLHF.

V usage is TRBV6-5 and J usage is TRBJ2-7, with D unclear. CDR1 MNHEY and CDR2 SVGAGI come from the germline V gene. V was shortened by 0 bases and J by 1 base, with 10 bases between the two germline ends. The length of the CDR3 is 15 residues. CDR3 amino acids: CASSYSPLRSYEQYF. The CDR3 DNA reads as TGTGCCAGCAGTTACTCGCCGTTGCGATCCTACGAGCAGTACTTC.

This rearrangement joins TRBV19 to TRBJ2-5, with D tentatively TRBD2 (6 bases). This CDR3 spans 14 amino acids. V was trimmed by 6 bases and J by 4 bases, leaving 15 bases between them. CDR1 and CDR2 (germline): LNHDA, SQIVND (reference sequence). The CDR3 DNA sequence: TGTGCCAGTAGCAGTGGGGGGTCTGGAGAGACCCAGTACTTC. Protein: CASSSGGSGETQYF.

The rearrangement joins TRBV2 to TRBJ1-5; D gene uncertain. Germline V gene data show CDR1 as SNHLY and CDR2 as FYNNEI. The CDR3 extends over 14 amino acids. V lost 4 bases and J 6 bases, leaving 13 bases between the germline ends. The CDR3 coding sequence is TGTGCCAGCAGTGTCCGGCGGGGAACTCAGCCCCAGCATTTT. Translation: CASSVRRGTQPQHF.

The chain uses TRBV4-3 and TRBJ1-4; TRBD1 might be the D (5 bases). In germline, CDR1 is LGHNA, CDR2 YSLEER. V gave up 0 bases and J gave up 2 bases, with 10 bases separating them. This CDR3 spans 16 amino acids. CDR3 loop: CASSQDRRVTNEKLFF. CDR3 DNA sequence: TGCGCCAGCAGCCAAGATCGCAGGGTTACTAATGAAAAACTGTTTTTT.